Following are 5 T cell receptor beta chains from one sample sequenced in a study of long-term antiretroviral therapy in people with HIV. With survey level as its setting, the immunoSEQ assay was v3.0. Sequencing used immunoSEQ multiplex PCR; TCRdb keeps in-frame clones, though not all of them. This sample has about 25,000 clones, with under 80% found just once. The source was unsorted PBMCs, collected 0.5 years after starting antiretroviral therapy. The receptors here all came from a woman aged 40 to 50 with HIV.

This clone was observed a few times. V usage is TRBV7-9 and J usage is TRBJ2-7; D uncertain. The CDR3 has 12 amino acids. Germline CDR1 is SEHNR and CDR2 is FQNEAQ (reference sequence). The germline V and J ends were trimmed by 3 bases and 0 bases, with 3 bases remaining between them. CDR3 sequence reads: CASSFISYEQYF. CDR3 DNA: TGTGCCAGCAGCTTTATCTCCTACGAGCAGTACTTC.

This chain links TRBV19 with TRBJ1-2; D is possibly TRBD1 (5 bases). The V end lost 6 bases, the J end lost 4 bases, and 15 bases lay between the germline ends. This CDR3 has 14 amino acids. Germline CDR1 reads LNHDA; CDR2 reads SQIVND (reference sequence). CDR3 region: CASSRDGSLYGYTF. CDR3 sequence (DNA): TGTGCCAGTAGCAGGGACGGATCACTCTATGGCTACACCTTC.

The gene calls are TRBV18 and TRBJ1-4, with 7 bases matching TRBD1. CDR1 KGHSH and CDR2 LQKENI come from the germline V gene. The CDR3 is 19 residues long. The V gene end was trimmed by 4 bases and the J gene end by 0 bases; junction bases not matched to a gene: 14. The CDR3 here is CASSLQGQFSVATNEKLFF. CDR3 coding DNA: TGTGCCAGCTCACTGCAGGGACAGTTCAGCGTTGCAACTAATGAAAAACTGTTTTTT.

The V gene is TRBV5-1, the J gene TRBJ2-7; TRBD1 agrees at 9 bases. This CDR3 is built from 14 residues. The J segment lost 4 bases and the V segment lost 2 bases, leaving 4 bases of the junction unmatched. The V gene's germline CDR1 is SGHRS and CDR2 YFSETQ. CDR3 in amino acids: CASSFGTGTYEQYF. CDR3 bases: TGCGCCAGCAGCTTCGGGACAGGGACATACGAGCAGTACTTC.

The V call is TRBV7-9, the J call TRBJ1-4; D unresolved. Germline lookup yields CDR1 SEHNR and CDR2 FQNEAQ (reference sequence). Trimming took 7 bases from V and 7 from J, leaving 13 bases between them. The CDR3 spans 13 residues. The CDR3 sequence is CASMRQGGEKLFF. For the CDR3, the DNA is TGTGCCAGCATGCGGCAAGGAGGTGAAAAACTGTTTTTT.